One sample yielded the 13 T cell receptor beta chains listed below, sequenced in a study of cytomegalovirus exposure and HLA in healthy donors. The repertoire was sequenced with immunoSEQ multiplex PCR; TCRdb's copy has only in-frame clones and lacks some. The data hold about 160,000 clones, with 95% to 97% observed a single time. Sequencing input: PBMCs. These receptors all come from a woman aged 18-29 years in good health and CMV-seronegative.

This rearrangement joins TRBV5-4 to TRBJ2-7; perhaps TRBD1 as D (6 bases). Trimming took 3 bases from V and 2 from J, leaving 12 bases between them. CDR3 length: 14 residues. Germline-derived CDR1 and CDR2 are SGHNT and YYREEE (reference sequence). The CDR3 loop reads CASSSPGHTYEQYF. The CDR3 region has the DNA TGTGCCAGCAGCTCCCCGGGACATACCTACGAGCAGTACTTC.

The gene calls are TRBV29-1 and TRBJ2-2, with 12 bases that match TRBD2. V was pared by 6 bases and J by 3 bases, with 2 bases of the junction left unmatched. The CDR3 runs 14 residues. Germline V gene lookup returns CDR1 SQVTM and CDR2 ANQGSEA. CDR3 nucleotide sequence: TGCAGCGTCCTAGCGGGGGGGTACACCGGGGAGCTGTTTTTT. Translated, it gives CSVLAGGYTGELFF.

The chain uses TRBV4-1 and TRBJ2-5, with TRBD2 matching 12 bases. Germline CDR1 reads MGHRA; CDR2 reads YSYEKL. Trimming cost V 4 bases and J 11 bases; bases outside gene matches: 5. The CDR3 is 13 amino acids. The chain's CDR3 is CASSRGTSGRQYF. The CDR3 coding sequence is TGCGCCAGCAGCCGGGGGACTAGCGGGCGTCAGTACTTC.

V usage is TRBV18 and J usage is TRBJ1-5; D uncertain. The V gene lost 2 bases and the J gene lost 1 base, with 12 bases spanning the gap. Germline values: CDR1 KGHSH, CDR2 LQKENI. This CDR3 has 16 amino acids. The CDR3 region has the DNA TGTGCCAGCTCACCAGGACTCATAACAAGCAATCAGCCCCAGCATTTT. This encodes CASSPGLITSNQPQHF.

This rearrangement joins TRBV7-2 to TRBJ2-7, with a tentative D call TRBD2 (6 bases). The CDR3 covers 13 residues. Germline V lookup: CDR1 SGHTA, CDR2 FQGNSA. Trimming pared 5 bases from V and 5 bases from J, leaving 13 bases between. In nucleotides, the CDR3 is TGTGCCAGCAGCGTACCGCCGGGGGACGAGCAGTACTTC. Protein sequence: CASSVPPGDEQYF.

The chain links TRBV5-1 to TRBJ2-2; 11 bases agree with TRBD1. The CDR3 length is 15 residues. V trimming: 3 bases; J trimming: 4 bases; junction bases outside the gene matches: 2. Germline loops: CDR1 SGHRS, CDR2 YFSETQ. The CDR3 sequence is CASSSGTGGTGELFF. CDR3 in DNA: TGCGCCAGCAGCTCCGGGACAGGGGGCACCGGGGAGCTGTTTTTT.

The V gene is TRBV19, the J gene TRBJ2-7; 8 bases align to TRBD1. Trimming removed 1 base from V and 3 bases from J; junction bases left unmatched: 5. Germline lookup yields CDR1 LNHDA and CDR2 SQIVND (reference sequence). The CDR3 sequence is 15 residues long. CDR3 DNA: TGTGCCAGTAGTATAGTGGGGACAGGAGGCTACGAGCAGTACTTC. Encoded protein: CASSIVGTGGYEQYF.

The CDR3 DNA reads as TGCGCCAGCAGCTTGGGAGGGACAGACTATGGCTACACCTTC. Amino acids: CASSLGGTDYGYTF. The rearrangement links TRBV5-1 to TRBJ1-2; TRBD1 aligns across 7 bases. Trimming removed 0 bases from V and 3 bases from J; junction bases left unmatched: 2. Germline V gives CDR1 SGHRS, CDR2 YFSETQ. This CDR3 has 14 amino acids.

The genes are TRBV18 and TRBJ1-1, with TRBD1 matching 7 bases. Germline CDR1 and CDR2: KGHSH and LQKENI. The CDR3 covers 15 residues. The ends lost 3 bases at V and 7 bases at J; junction bases unmatched: 11. Here the CDR3 reads CASSPPGTEVLEAFF. For the CDR3, the DNA is TGTGCCAGCTCACCTCCCGGGACAGAGGTCCTTGAAGCTTTCTTT.

The chain employs TRBV19 and TRBJ1-1; weak D call: TRBD1 (6 bases). Per the germline V gene, CDR1 is LNHDA and CDR2 is SQIVND (reference sequence). The CDR3 loop spans 13 amino acids. V lost 8 bases and J 3 bases, leaving 13 bases between the germline ends. CDR3 protein: CASGRTEDTEAFF. The CDR3 region has the DNA TGTGCCAGTGGGCGGACAGAGGACACTGAAGCTTTCTTT.

The gene calls are TRBV5-4 and TRBJ2-6; D unclear. This CDR3 has 15 residues. V lost 4 bases to trimming and J lost 2 bases, with 10 bases between them. Germline lookup yields CDR1 SGHNT and CDR2 YYREEE (reference sequence). CDR3 DNA sequence: TGTGCCAGCAGCCCGGTTGTACCTGGGGCCAACGTCCTGACTTTC. It specifies CASSPVVPGANVLTF. Variable domain in full (rest from reference TRBV5-4 and TRBJ2-6): ETGVTQSPTHLIKTRGQQVTLRCSSQSGHNTVSWYQQALGQGPQFIFQYYREEENGRGNFPPRFSGLQFPNYSSELNVNALELDDSALYLCASSPVVPGANVLTFGAGSRLTVL.

This chain connects TRBV18 to TRBJ1-3; 9 bases line up with TRBD1. This CDR3 is built from 17 residues. Germline V gene sequence: CDR1 KGHSH, CDR2 LQKENI. V dropped 2 bases and J dropped 0; count of bases not matched to a gene: 5. Here the CDR3 reads CASSPGQGTYSGNTIYF. CDR3 sequence (DNA): TGTGCCAGCTCACCAGGACAGGGGACCTACTCTGGAAACACCATATATTTT.

The rearrangement links TRBV6-1 to TRBJ1-6; 9 nucleotides align to TRBD1. CDR1 is MNHNS, CDR2 SASEGT, per germline. The CDR3 runs to 14 residues. The V and J ends lost 2 bases and 8 bases, in that order; junction bases with no gene match: 1. For the CDR3, the DNA is TGTGCCAGCAGTGAAACAGGGGGCGATTCACCCCTCCACTTT. Amino acids: CASSETGGDSPLHF.